The 13 T cell receptor beta chains below were found in one sample sequenced in a study of CD8+ T cells in alopecia areata. The authors extracted RNA and reverse transcribed it into cDNA as the sequencing template. Assay used: immunoSEQ multiplex PCR; TCRdb lists only in-frame clones, some missing. This table has 50,000 to 70,000 clones, around 44% appearing once. Sequencing was done on a sample of NKG2D-low CD8+ T cells sorted from blood. Source of these receptors: a human donor with alopecia areata.

The V call is TRBV6-6, the J call TRBJ1-1; D gene unclear. Germline loops: CDR1 MNHNY, CDR2 SVGAGI (reference sequence). V was cut by 7 bases and J by 3 bases, with 12 bases left in between. The CDR3 covers 13 residues. This CDR3 reads CASTSLWDTEAFF. The DNA of the CDR3 is TGTGCCAGCACTAGCTTGTGGGACACTGAAGCTTTCTTT.

This clone occurred a few times. The rearrangement links TRBV7-9 to TRBJ1-2; D unresolved. The CDR3 loop spans 12 amino acids. The germline V gene encodes CDR1 SEHNR and CDR2 FQNEAQ (reference sequence). The germline V and J ends were trimmed by 10 bases and 3 bases, with 12 bases remaining between them. CDR3 region: CANTPPDYGYTF. CDR3 bases: TGTGCCAACACCCCCCCAGACTATGGCTACACCTTC.

The rearrangement uses TRBV7-8 and TRBJ2-3; D gene uncertain. From germline, CDR1 is SGHVS and CDR2 FQNEAQ. This CDR3 comprises 12 residues. The V end lost 7 bases, the J end lost 5 bases, and 10 bases lay between the germline ends. The CDR3 is CASTLSVDTQYF. The CDR3 DNA sequence: TGTGCCAGCACCCTGTCGGTAGATACGCAGTATTTT.

V and J are TRBV2 and TRBJ1-1, with 7 bases that match TRBD1. Germline-derived CDR1 and CDR2 are SNHLY and FYNNEI. Germline trimming cut 6 bases from V and 1 base from J; bases unmatched to any gene: 2. The CDR3 totals 13 residues. The CDR3 coding sequence is TGTGCCAGCAGGACAGGGAAGAACACTGAAGCTTTCTTT. Translating gives CASRTGKNTEAFF.

In this sample, this clone turned up a few times. The chain carries TRBV29-1 and TRBJ1-2, with a tentative D call TRBD1 (5 bases). V gave up 2 bases and J gave up 5 bases, with 15 bases separating them. The CDR3 totals 14 residues. CDR1 is SQVTM and CDR2 is ANQGSEA in the germline V gene. CDR3 sequence reads: CSVEREGEGYGYTF. The CDR3, as DNA: TGCAGCGTTGAACGTGAAGGGGAAGGGTATGGCTACACCTTC.

V is TRBV7-9 and J is TRBJ2-5, with TRBD2 as a possible D gene (6 bases). Germline V gives CDR1 SEHNR, CDR2 FQNEAQ (reference sequence). V gave up 5 bases and J gave up 5 bases, with 15 bases separating them. The CDR3 length is 14 residues. This CDR3 reads CASSLARGLETQYF. As DNA, the CDR3 is TGTGCCAGCAGCCTCGCCCGGGGGTTGGAGACCCAGTACTTC.

This rearrangement joins TRBV7-2 to TRBJ1-2, with D possibly being TRBD1 (5 bases). V lost 4 bases and J 4 bases, leaving 19 bases between the germline ends. The CDR3 runs 16 residues. CDR1 is SGHTA, CDR2 FQGNSA, per germline. In DNA, the CDR3 is TGTGCCAGCAGCTCCACCGGGACGGCGCTGAGCTATGGCTACACCTTC. Its protein product is CASSSTGTALSYGYTF. The whole variable domain, filled in from reference TRBV7-2 and TRBJ1-2, reads GAGVSQSPSNKVTEKGKDVELRCDPISGHTALYWYRQSLGQGLEFLIYFQGNSAPDKSGLPSDRFSAERTGGSVSTLTIQRTQQEDSAVYLCASSSTGTALSYGYTFGSGTRLTVV.

This chain uses TRBV2 with TRBJ2-3, with D perhaps matching TRBD1 or TRBD2 (6 bases each). V lost 6 bases and J lost 3, with 19 bases in between. Germline CDR1 and CDR2: SNHLY and FYNNEI. This CDR3 has 16 amino acids. The CDR3 nucleotides read TGTGCCAGCAGCGGGAGCAGGGGCGGACTTACAGATACGCAGTATTTT. Translating gives CASSGSRGGLTDTQYF.

The genes are TRBV27 and TRBJ2-1; D is unclear. CDR1 is MNHEY and CDR2 is SMNVEV in the germline V gene (reference sequence). This CDR3 comprises 13 residues. V was clipped by 6 bases and J by 10 bases, with 16 bases between them. The CDR3 DNA is TGTGCCAGCAGCCCAGGACCTTGGACCGAGCAGTTCTTC. It specifies CASSPGPWTEQFF.

This chain joins TRBV25-1 and TRBJ2-6; D is uncertain. The V gene lost 6 bases and the J gene lost 0 bases, with 6 bases spanning the gap. Germline CDR1 is MGHDK and CDR2 is SYGVNS. The CDR3 length is 14 residues. CDR3 nucleotide sequence: TGTGCCAGCAGGATGGGCTCTGGGGCCAACGTCCTGACTTTC. Translated, it gives CASRMGSGANVLTF. The variable domain in full, with the rest retrieved from reference TRBV25-1 and TRBJ2-6, is EADIYQTPRYLVIGTGKKITLECSQTMGHDKMYWYQQDPGMELHLIHYSYGVNSTEKGDLSSESTVSRIRTEHFPLTLESARPSHTSQYLCASRMGSGANVLTFGAGSRLTVL.

The V and J genes are TRBV27 and TRBJ2-7, with D unclear. Germline-derived CDR1 and CDR2 are MNHEY and SMNVEV (reference sequence). V dropped 0 bases and J dropped 5 bases, with 8 bases sitting between them. This CDR3 has 13 amino acids. The CDR3, as DNA: TGTGCCAGCAGTTTATCAGACACGAACGAGCAGTACTTC. This translates into CASSLSDTNEQYF.

This chain links TRBV14 with TRBJ2-1; 12 bases map to TRBD2. V was pared by 4 bases and J by 4 bases, with 11 bases of the junction left unmatched. Germline V CDR1 and CDR2: SGHDN, FVKESK. This CDR3 comprises 18 residues. In DNA, the CDR3 is TGTGCCAGCAGCCCTATACTACCCGGGACTAGCGGGTACAATGAGCAGTTCTTC. Amino acids: CASSPILPGTSGYNEQFF.

This clone has a handful of counts. The CDR3 region has the DNA TGTGCCAGCAGTGTCAGCGGGAACTTTCTAGAGACCCAGTACTTC. Its translation is CASSVSGNFLETQYF. The V gene is TRBV2, the J gene TRBJ2-5; 7 bases line up with TRBD2. The CDR3 spans 15 residues. J was trimmed by 4 bases and V by 4 bases; bases with no gene match: 9. Per the germline V gene, CDR1 is SNHLY and CDR2 is FYNNEI.